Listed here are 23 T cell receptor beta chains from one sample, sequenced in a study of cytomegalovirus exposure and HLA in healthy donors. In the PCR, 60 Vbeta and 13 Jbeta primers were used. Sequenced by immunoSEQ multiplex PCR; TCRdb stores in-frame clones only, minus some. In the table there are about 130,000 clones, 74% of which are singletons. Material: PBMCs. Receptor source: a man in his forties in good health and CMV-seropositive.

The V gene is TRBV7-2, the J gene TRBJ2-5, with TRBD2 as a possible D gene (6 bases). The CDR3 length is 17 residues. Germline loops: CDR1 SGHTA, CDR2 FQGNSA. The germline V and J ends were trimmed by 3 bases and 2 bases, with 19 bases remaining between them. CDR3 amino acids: CASSLGSLPSAQETQYF. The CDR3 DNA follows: TGTGCCAGCAGCTTGGGGTCCCTACCTAGCGCGCAAGAGACCCAGTACTTC.

The CDR3 here is CSVGGGRSGNGEQFF. The DNA of the CDR3 is TGCAGCGTTGGTGGGGGCAGGTCGGGGAATGGTGAGCAGTTCTTC. V and J are TRBV29-1 and TRBJ2-1; TRBD1 might be the D (6 bases). This CDR3 region has 15 residues. Per germline, CDR1 SQVTM and CDR2 ANQGSEA. The V end was cut by 4 bases, the J end by 9 bases, with 22 bases between.

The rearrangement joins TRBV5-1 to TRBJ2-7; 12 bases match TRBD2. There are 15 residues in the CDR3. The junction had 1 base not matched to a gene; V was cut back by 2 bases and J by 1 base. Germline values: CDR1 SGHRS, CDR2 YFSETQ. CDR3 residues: CASSLGLAGSYEQYF. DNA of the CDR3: TGCGCCAGCAGCTTAGGACTAGCGGGATCCTACGAGCAGTACTTC.

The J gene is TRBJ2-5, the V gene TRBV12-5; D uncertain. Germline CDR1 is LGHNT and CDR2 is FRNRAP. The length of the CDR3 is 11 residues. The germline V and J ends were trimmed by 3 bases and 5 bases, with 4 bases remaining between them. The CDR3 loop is CASGLSETQYF. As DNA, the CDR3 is TGTGCTAGTGGTTTAAGCGAGACCCAGTACTTC.

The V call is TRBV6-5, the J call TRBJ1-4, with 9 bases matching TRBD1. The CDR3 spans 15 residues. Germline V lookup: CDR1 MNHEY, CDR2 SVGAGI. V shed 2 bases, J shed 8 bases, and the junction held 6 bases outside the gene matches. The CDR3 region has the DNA TGTGCCAGCAGTTACGCCGTACAGGGGGCAGAAAAACTGTTTTTT. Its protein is CASSYAVQGAEKLFF.

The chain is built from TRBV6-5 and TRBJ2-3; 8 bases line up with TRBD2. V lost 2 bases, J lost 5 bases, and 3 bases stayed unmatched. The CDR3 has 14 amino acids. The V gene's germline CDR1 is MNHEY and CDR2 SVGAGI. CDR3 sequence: CASSYELAGDTQYF. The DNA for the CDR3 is TGTGCCAGCAGTTACGAGCTAGCGGGAGATACGCAGTATTTT.

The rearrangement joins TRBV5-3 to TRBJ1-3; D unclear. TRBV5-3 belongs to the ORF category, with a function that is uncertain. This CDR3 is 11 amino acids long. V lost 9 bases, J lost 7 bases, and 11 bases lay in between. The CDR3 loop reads CAKDFPNTIYF. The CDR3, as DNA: TGTGCCAAAGACTTTCCGAACACCATATATTTT.

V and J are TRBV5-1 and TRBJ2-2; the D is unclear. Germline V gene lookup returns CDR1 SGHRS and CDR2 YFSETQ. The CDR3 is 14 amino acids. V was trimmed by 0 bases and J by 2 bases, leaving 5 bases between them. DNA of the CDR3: TGCGCCAGCAGCTTGGGGCACAACACCGGGGAGCTGTTTTTT. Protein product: CASSLGHNTGELFF.

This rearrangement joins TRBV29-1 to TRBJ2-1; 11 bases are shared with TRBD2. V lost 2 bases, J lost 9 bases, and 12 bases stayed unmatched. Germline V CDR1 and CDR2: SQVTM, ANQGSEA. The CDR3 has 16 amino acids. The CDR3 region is CSVETSGGLGVGEQFF. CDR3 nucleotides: TGCAGCGTTGAAACTAGCGGGGGCTTGGGGGTCGGTGAGCAGTTCTTC.

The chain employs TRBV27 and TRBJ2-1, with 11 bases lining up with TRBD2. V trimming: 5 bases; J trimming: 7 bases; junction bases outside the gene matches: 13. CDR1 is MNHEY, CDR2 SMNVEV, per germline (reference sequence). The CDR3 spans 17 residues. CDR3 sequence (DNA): TGTGCCAGCAGTCAGACTAGCGGGACGTTCTCGGGGAATGAGCAGTTCTTC. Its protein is CASSQTSGTFSGNEQFF.

CDR3: CASSKPGQVLNTEAFF. In nucleotides, the CDR3 is TGTGCCAGTAGTAAACCGGGACAGGTATTGAACACTGAAGCTTTCTTT. The genes are TRBV19 and TRBJ1-1; 8 bases match TRBD1. CDR1 and CDR2 (germline): LNHDA, SQIVND (reference sequence). V lost 4 bases, J lost 0 bases, and 7 bases stayed unmatched. The CDR3 sequence is 16 residues long.

The CDR3 loop is CASSPLTGLTGELFF. CDR3 DNA sequence: TGTGCCAGTAGTCCCCTGACAGGCCTCACCGGGGAGCTGTTTTTT. The chain carries TRBV19 and TRBJ2-2; possible D gene TRBD1, 6 bases. V was trimmed by 5 bases and J by 4 bases, leaving 14 bases between them. Germline loops: CDR1 LNHDA, CDR2 SQIVND (reference sequence). This CDR3 has 15 residues.

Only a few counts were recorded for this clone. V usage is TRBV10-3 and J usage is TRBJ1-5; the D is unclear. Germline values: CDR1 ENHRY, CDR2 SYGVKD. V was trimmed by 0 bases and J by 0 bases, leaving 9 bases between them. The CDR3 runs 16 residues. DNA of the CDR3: TGTGCCATCAGTGAGTCGGCGGCGTATAGCAATCAGCCCCAGCATTTT. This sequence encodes CAISESAAYSNQPQHF.

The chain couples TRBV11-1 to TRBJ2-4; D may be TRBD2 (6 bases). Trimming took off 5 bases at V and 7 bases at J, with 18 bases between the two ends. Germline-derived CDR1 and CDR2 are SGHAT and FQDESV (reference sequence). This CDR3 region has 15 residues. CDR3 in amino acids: CASSQRREGRNIQYF. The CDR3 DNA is TGTGCCAGCAGCCAAAGGAGAGAGGGGAGGAACATTCAGTACTTC.

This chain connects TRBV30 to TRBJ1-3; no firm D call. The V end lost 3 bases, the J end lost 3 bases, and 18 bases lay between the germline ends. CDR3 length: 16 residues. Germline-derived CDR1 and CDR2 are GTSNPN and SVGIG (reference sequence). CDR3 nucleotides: TGTGCCTGGAGCAAAATCGGGTCACCCTTTGGAAACACCATATATTTT. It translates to CAWSKIGSPFGNTIYF.

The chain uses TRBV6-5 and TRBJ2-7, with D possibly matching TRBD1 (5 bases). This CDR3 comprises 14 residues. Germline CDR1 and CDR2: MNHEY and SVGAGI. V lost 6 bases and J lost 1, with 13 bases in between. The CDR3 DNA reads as TGTGCCAGCAGCAAAGGGGCTGGATCCTACGAGCAGTACTTC. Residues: CASSKGAGSYEQYF.

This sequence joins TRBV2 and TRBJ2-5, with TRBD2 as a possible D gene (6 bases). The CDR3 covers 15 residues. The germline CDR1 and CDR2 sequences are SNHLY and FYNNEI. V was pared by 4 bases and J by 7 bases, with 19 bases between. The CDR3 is CASSGSIAAQGTQYF. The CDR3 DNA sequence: TGTGCCAGCAGTGGGTCCATAGCGGCCCAGGGGACCCAGTACTTC.

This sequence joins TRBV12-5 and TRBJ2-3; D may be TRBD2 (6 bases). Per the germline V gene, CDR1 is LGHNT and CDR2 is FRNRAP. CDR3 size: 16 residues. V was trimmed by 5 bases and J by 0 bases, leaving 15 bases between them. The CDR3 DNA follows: TGTGCTAGTGGTCTCCCCTGGGGGACTAGCACAGATACGCAGTATTTT. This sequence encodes CASGLPWGTSTDTQYF.

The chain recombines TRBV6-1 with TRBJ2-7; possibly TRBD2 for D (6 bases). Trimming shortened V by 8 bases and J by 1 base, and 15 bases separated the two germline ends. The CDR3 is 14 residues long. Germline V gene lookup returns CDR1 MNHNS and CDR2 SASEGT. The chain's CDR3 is CASSPGLLSYEQYF. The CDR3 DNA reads TGTGCCAGCTCGCCGGGACTCCTATCCTACGAGCAGTACTTC.

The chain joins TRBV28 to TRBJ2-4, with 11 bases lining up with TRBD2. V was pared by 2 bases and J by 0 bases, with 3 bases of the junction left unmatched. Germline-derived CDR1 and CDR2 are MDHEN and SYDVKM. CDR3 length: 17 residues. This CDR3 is CASSLRGLAGAKNIQYF. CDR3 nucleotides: TGTGCCAGCAGTTTACGAGGACTAGCGGGAGCCAAAAACATTCAGTACTTC.

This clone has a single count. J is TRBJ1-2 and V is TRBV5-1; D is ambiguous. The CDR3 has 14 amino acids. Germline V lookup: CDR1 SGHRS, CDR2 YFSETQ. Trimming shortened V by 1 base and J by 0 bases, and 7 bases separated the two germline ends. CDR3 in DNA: TGCGCCAGCAGCTTGTTACAGTCTAACTATGGCTACACCTTC. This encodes CASSLLQSNYGYTF.

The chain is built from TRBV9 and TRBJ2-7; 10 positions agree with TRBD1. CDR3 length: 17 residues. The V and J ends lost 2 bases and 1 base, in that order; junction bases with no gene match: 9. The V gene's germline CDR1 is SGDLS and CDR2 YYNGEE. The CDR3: CASSVALPGQGSYEQYF. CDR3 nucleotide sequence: TGTGCCAGCAGCGTCGCCCTTCCGGGACAGGGGTCCTACGAGCAGTACTTC. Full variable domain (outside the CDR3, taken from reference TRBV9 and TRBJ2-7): DSGVTQTPKHLITATGQRVTLRCSPRSGDLSVYWYQQSLDQGLQFLIQYYNGEERAKGNILERFSAQQFPDLHSELNLSSLELGDSALYFCASSVALPGQGSYEQYFGPGTRLTVT.

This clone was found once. CDR3 sequence reads: CASSLAPRVLTFYEQYF. CDR3 nucleotide sequence: TGCGCCAGCAGCTTGGCTCCCCGGGTACTAACCTTCTACGAGCAGTACTTC. V gene TRBV5-1 combines with J gene TRBJ2-7, with no clear D. Germline V CDR1 and CDR2: SGHRS, YFSETQ. The length of the CDR3 is 17 residues. Trimming took 0 bases from V and 3 from J, leaving 19 bases between them.